Below are 24 T cell receptor beta chains sequenced from a single sample in a study of cytomegalovirus exposure and HLA in healthy donors. Primers included in the PCR were 60 Vbeta and 13 Jbeta primers. Sequencing used immunoSEQ multiplex PCR; TCRdb keeps in-frame clones, though not all of them. The sample records some 180,000 clones, over 80% being singletons. Sequenced material: PBMCs. The receptors were sampled from a male donor in good health and CMV-seronegative.

V gene TRBV21-1 combines with J gene TRBJ2-1; TRBD2 was called by the table and not checked on the DNA. TRBV21-1 is labeled a pseudogene. This CDR3 comprises 17 residues. The CDR3 bases are TGTGCCAGCAGCAAAAATCGTGAGGGCGGAGCCTACAATGAGCAGTTCTTC. This sequence encodes CASSKNREGGAYNEQFF.

The count of this clone is one. J is TRBJ2-3 and V is TRBV27; D not resolved. Germline assignment: CDR1 MNHEY and CDR2 SMNVEV (reference sequence). Trimming cost V 2 bases and J 2 bases, with 11 bases left between them. The CDR3 runs 15 residues. The CDR3 sequence is CASSLIAEPTDTQYF. The CDR3 bases are TGTGCCAGCAGTTTAATTGCGGAACCCACAGATACGCAGTATTTT.

Turning to this clone: One junction end does not reproduce the germline sequence, and a read error may be involved. The V and J genes are TRBV5-1 and TRBJ2-2; 8 bases are shared with TRBD1. Germline-derived CDR1 and CDR2 are SGHRS and YFSETQ. This CDR3 is built from 15 residues. CDR3 sequence (DNA): TGCGCCAACAGCCTAGGACAGGGTCGGGGCGGGGAGCTGTTTTTT. Translation: CANSLGQGRGGELFF.

The genes are TRBV10-3 and TRBJ1-5; the match to TRBD1 covers 7 bases. With V trimmed by 6 bases and J by 4 bases, 6 bases remained unmatched. The CDR3 is 14 amino acids. Germline V gene sequence: CDR1 ENHRY, CDR2 SYGVKD. CDR3 loop: CAIREQGTNQPQHF. The CDR3 DNA is TGTGCCATCAGAGAACAGGGGACAAATCAGCCCCAGCATTTT.

CDR3 loop: CASTLDPGGGETQYF. DNA of the CDR3: TGTGCCAGCACCCTTGACCCTGGGGGGGGCGAGACCCAGTACTTC. The chain is built from TRBV6-5 and TRBJ2-5, with D maybe TRBD2 (7 bases). The CDR3 extends over 15 amino acids. The V and J ends lost 7 bases and 5 bases respectively, with 20 bases between them. In germline, CDR1 is MNHEY, CDR2 SVGAGI.

The J gene is TRBJ2-3, the V gene TRBV7-2; 8 positions agree with TRBD1. CDR3 length: 16 residues. Trimming at V came to 3 bases and at J to 4 bases, leaving 9 bases not matched to a gene. Germline CDR1 SGHTA, CDR2 FQGNSA. This CDR3 reads CASSFSGAGGSDTQYF. In DNA, the CDR3 is TGTGCCAGCAGCTTCTCCGGGGCAGGGGGCTCAGATACGCAGTATTTT.

The DNA for the CDR3 is TGTGCCAGCAGCCTAGTCCGGGTCGCTGAAGCTTTCTTT. Translation: CASSLVRVAEAFF. The V call is TRBV11-2, the J call TRBJ1-1; D gene unclear. V was cut by 5 bases and J by 6 bases, with 13 bases left in between. This CDR3 has 13 amino acids. From germline, CDR1 is SGHAT and CDR2 FQNNGV.

V usage is TRBV15 and J usage is TRBJ1-6; 7 bases are a match to TRBD1. This CDR3 has 17 residues. Losses at the gene ends were 5 bases for V and 8 bases for J; bases not matched to a gene: 15. CDR1 and CDR2 from the germline V gene are LNHNV and YYDKDF (reference sequence). The CDR3 region is CATSSSGAGDRYSPLHF. The DNA of the CDR3 is TGTGCCACCAGCTCTTCCGGAGCGGGGGACAGATATTCACCCCTCCACTTT.

This chain uses TRBV5-4 with TRBJ2-1; TRBD2 is a possible D gene (7 bases). Per germline, CDR1 SGHNT and CDR2 YYREEE (reference sequence). The CDR3 has 12 residues. The germline V and J ends were trimmed by 4 bases and 9 bases, with 11 bases remaining between them. The CDR3 loop reads CASSRGGVEQFF. CDR3 bases: TGTGCCAGCAGCCGAGGGGGGGTTGAGCAGTTCTTC. Together with reference TRBV5-4 and TRBJ2-1, the CDR3 gives the full variable domain: ETGVTQSPTHLIKTRGQQVTLRCSSQSGHNTVSWYQQALGQGPQFIFQYYREEENGRGNFPPRFSGLQFPNYSSELNVNALELDDSALYLCASSRGGVEQFFGPGTRLTVL.

The chain is built from TRBV10-2 and TRBJ1-2; D may be TRBD1 (6 bases). V lost 3 bases and J 0 bases, leaving 8 bases between the germline ends. There are 14 residues in the CDR3. Germline V CDR1 and CDR2: WSHSY, SAAADI. CDR3 loop: CASSEQGANYGYTF. The CDR3 DNA follows: TGCGCCAGCAGTGAACAGGGAGCTAACTATGGCTACACCTTC.

The chain uses TRBV7-2 and TRBJ2-7, with 10 bases fitting TRBD1. The CDR3 consists of 15 residues. CDR1 and CDR2 (germline): SGHTA, FQGNSA. Trimming took 1 base from V and 4 from J; bases not matched to a gene: 4. In nucleotides, the CDR3 is TGTGCCAGCAGCTTAGGGGGACAGGGGACTTACGAGCAGTACTTC. This gives the protein CASSLGGQGTYEQYF.

V gene TRBV19 combines with J gene TRBJ1-5, with D maybe TRBD1 (6 bases). Germline CDR1 and CDR2: LNHDA and SQIVND (reference sequence). The length of the CDR3 is 13 residues. Trimming stripped 5 bases from V and 6 bases from J, with 11 bases between. CDR3 region: CASSWGGSQPQHF. In nucleotides, the CDR3 is TGTGCCAGTAGTTGGGGGGGCTCTCAGCCCCAGCATTTT.

This chain uses TRBV5-1 with TRBJ2-3; TRBD1 aligns across 11 bases. Germline V CDR1 and CDR2: SGHRS, YFSETQ. This CDR3 region has 16 residues. V shed 3 bases, J shed 4 bases, and the junction held 7 bases outside the gene matches. CDR3 protein: CASSSWDRGMADTQYF. The CDR3 region has the DNA TGCGCCAGCAGCTCATGGGACAGGGGGATGGCAGATACGCAGTATTTT.

This chain uses TRBV7-9 with TRBJ1-1; D is unclear. CDR1 SEHNR and CDR2 FQNEAQ come from the germline V gene (reference sequence). The V and J ends lost 5 bases and 6 bases respectively, with 16 bases between them. This CDR3 comprises 14 residues. The CDR3 DNA reads as TGTGCCAGCAGCCCGCGACCCGGGCGGGCTGAAGCTTTCTTT. It is translated as CASSPRPGRAEAFF.

The genes are TRBV7-9 and TRBJ1-1; 8 nucleotides agree with TRBD1. V shed 5 bases, J shed 5 bases, and the junction held 7 bases outside the gene matches. CDR3 length: 14 amino acids. CDR1 is SEHNR and CDR2 is FQNEAQ in the germline V gene (reference sequence). The CDR3 region has the DNA TGTGCCAGCAGCCTTGACAGGGGAGGAACTGAAGCTTTCTTT. Translation: CASSLDRGGTEAFF.

This clone has just a few counts. The chain recombines TRBV15 with TRBJ2-1; TRBD2 aligns across 8 bases. This CDR3 comprises 16 residues. With V trimmed by 2 bases and J by 3 bases, 6 bases remained unmatched. Germline V gene lookup returns CDR1 LNHNV and CDR2 YYDKDF (reference sequence). The CDR3 protein is CATSRLSSGIYNEQFF. The CDR3 region has the DNA TGTGCCACCAGCAGACTAAGTAGCGGGATCTACAATGAGCAGTTCTTC.

As for this clone: At the DNA level, this CDR3 is encoded by other sequences in the same sample as well. J is TRBJ1-5 and V is TRBV18; TRBD1 agrees at 10 bases. This CDR3 has 14 amino acids. J lost 5 bases, V lost 3 bases, and 1 base had no gene match. In germline, CDR1 is KGHSH, CDR2 LQKENI. CDR3 sequence (DNA): TGTGCCAGCTCACCGGGACAGGGGCATCAGCCCCAGCATTTT. Its protein is CASSPGQGHQPQHF.

The sample holds a few counts of this clone. The chain combines TRBV2 with TRBJ2-7, with D perhaps matching TRBD1 (5 bases). The V and J ends lost 3 bases and 3 bases respectively, with 15 bases between them. The CDR3 has 15 amino acids. Germline V gives CDR1 SNHLY, CDR2 FYNNEI. The CDR3 loop reads CASSDRAGRFYEQYF. The CDR3 DNA follows: TGTGCCAGCAGTGATCGGGCAGGGCGCTTCTACGAGCAGTACTTC.

This clone appeared once. The gene calls are TRBV7-2 and TRBJ1-1; TRBD1 might be the D (5 bases). V was cut by 1 base and J by 4 bases, with 13 bases left in between. The CDR3 has 15 amino acids. From germline, CDR1 is SGHTA and CDR2 FQGNSA. CDR3 residues: CASSLGGWGGTEAFF. The CDR3 bases are TGTGCCAGCAGCTTAGGGGGATGGGGGGGCACTGAAGCTTTCTTT.

This rearrangement joins TRBV7-2 to TRBJ1-1; TRBD1 is a possible D gene (6 bases). Trimming left V 5 bases short and J 0 bases short, with 16 bases between. Germline CDR1 SGHTA, CDR2 FQGNSA. This CDR3 has 16 amino acids. The CDR3 sequence is CASSRSRQVLNTEAFF. CDR3 bases: TGTGCCAGCAGCAGATCCCGACAGGTGTTGAACACTGAAGCTTTCTTT. Full variable domain (rest looked up from reference TRBV7-2 and TRBJ1-1): GAGVSQSPSNKVTEKGKDVELRCDPISGHTALYWYRQSLGQGLEFLIYFQGNSAPDKSGLPSDRFSAERTGGSVSTLTIQRTQQEDSAVYLCASSRSRQVLNTEAFFGQGTRLTVV.

This chain joins TRBV27 and TRBJ2-2; 8 positions match TRBD2. The trim removed 8 bases at V and 5 bases at J, leaving 7 bases unmatched. The germline V gene has CDR1 MNHEY and CDR2 SMNVEV (reference sequence). CDR3 length: 14 amino acids. Written as DNA, the CDR3 is TGTGCCAGCCACCGGGGGGGTTGGACCGGGGAGCTGTTTTTT. This encodes CASHRGGWTGELFF.

J is TRBJ2-6 and V is TRBV2; TRBD1 aligns across 7 bases. V trimming: 6 bases; J trimming: 4 bases; junction bases outside the gene matches: 3. The CDR3 is 14 residues long. In germline, CDR1 is SNHLY, CDR2 FYNNEI. CDR3 protein: CASRTGRGANVLTF. The CDR3 nucleotides are TGTGCCAGCAGGACAGGGCGCGGGGCCAACGTCCTGACTTTC.

The sample holds one count of this clone. This chain connects TRBV15 to TRBJ1-6; D is uncertain. CDR3 length equals 16 residues. Between the trimmed V and J ends, which lost 1 base and 8 bases, there was a span of 15 bases. CDR1 and CDR2 from the germline V gene are LNHNV and YYDKDF (reference sequence). This chain's CDR3 is CATSRGPLWRDSPLHF. The CDR3 DNA sequence: TGTGCCACCAGCAGAGGCCCTCTTTGGCGGGATTCACCCCTCCACTTT.

The rearrangement links TRBV6-1 to TRBJ2-2; D not resolved. V was shortened by 2 bases and J by 6 bases, with 10 bases between the two germline ends. From germline, CDR1 is MNHNS and CDR2 SASEGT. The length of the CDR3 is 14 residues. Here the CDR3 reads CASSEMLVSGELFF. In DNA form, the CDR3 reads TGTGCCAGCAGTGAAATGTTAGTTTCCGGGGAGCTGTTTTTT.